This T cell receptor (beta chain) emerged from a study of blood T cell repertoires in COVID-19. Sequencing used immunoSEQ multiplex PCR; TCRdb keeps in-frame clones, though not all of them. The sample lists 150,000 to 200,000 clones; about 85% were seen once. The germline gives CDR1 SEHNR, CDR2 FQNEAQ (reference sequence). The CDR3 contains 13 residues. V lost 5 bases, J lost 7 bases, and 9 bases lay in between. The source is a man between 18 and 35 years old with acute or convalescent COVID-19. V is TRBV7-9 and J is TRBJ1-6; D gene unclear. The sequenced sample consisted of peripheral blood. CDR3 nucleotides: TGTGCCAGCAGCCGTCTGGAGAATTCACCCCTCCACTTT. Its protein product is CASSRLENSPLHF.